A selection of T cell receptor beta chains follows, all from one sample in a study of cytomegalovirus exposure and HLA in healthy donors. Sequencing was performed with immunoSEQ multiplex PCR; in TCRdb, only in-frame clones are kept and a portion is missing. The profile covers around 130,000 clones, with roughly 66% appearing a single time and about 1.5% taken by the ten largest. Sequencing was carried out using PBMCs. The source of these receptors is a man younger than 35 in good health and CMV-seronegative. CDR3s leave out the opening cysteine and the closing phenylalanine or tryptophan.

v_gene	j_gene	CDR3aa
TRBV5-6	TRBJ2-1	ASSLLLAENTYNEQF
TRBV21-1	TRBJ2-2	ASKAGLGNTGELF
TRBV5-6	TRBJ2-1	ASSPNPTGEQF
TRBV28	TRBJ1-1	ASALGTGVGNTEAF
TRBV25-1	TRBJ1-5	ASSEGAGRDNQPQH
TRBV5-1	TRBJ2-1	ASTSDRDSRPSYNEQF
TRBV6-5	TRBJ1-2	ASSLNRDRGGGYT
TRBV9	TRBJ2-7	ASSVGSAGRHEQY
TRBV4-3	TRBJ1-4	ASSQDRGTGKLF
TRBV7-9	TRBJ1-5	ASSVDRGDQPQH
TRBV6-5	TRBJ2-7	ASSYSRWQGLCEQY
TRBV7-9	TRBJ2-7	ASSSAGTGFPEQY
TRBV10-3	TRBJ2-5	AISYDRGLGETQY
TRBV18	TRBJ1-1	ASSPLGQNTEAF
TRBV6-6	TRBJ1-2	ASSYVRGYDYGYT
TRBV19	TRBJ1-6	ASSISTLSPLH
TRBV5-1	TRBJ1-4	ASRIQGTNEKLF
TRBV28	-	ASSTPGSNQPQY
TRBV6-5	TRBJ1-1	ASSYGGVGLNTEAF
TRBV5-4	TRBJ2-5	ASSPMGLAGGAETQY
TRBV19	TRBJ2-3	ASSKGLARTDTQY
TRBV15	TRBJ2-7	ATHPGGLTYEQY
TRBV29-1	TRBJ1-1	SADGGGTEAF
TRBV4-1	TRBJ2-7	ASSQRQGGDEQY
TRBV6-1	TRBJ1-1	AASWQGHTEAF
TRBV10-3	TRBJ2-2	AISESQRELF
TRBV28	TRBJ1-5	ASSLVGGQPQH
TRBV21-1	TRBJ2-7	ARDRGSRNYEQY
TRBV7-2	TRBJ2-5	ASGLGIPGETQY
TRBV9	TRBJ1-1	ASSAGHTGSSEAF
TRBV6-5	TRBJ2-3	ASRQTDTQY
TRBV9	TRBJ2-2	ASSSKGQGNTGELF
TRBV6-5	TRBJ2-5	AIWDRVGKTQY
TRBV15	TRBJ1-6	ATSRGKAGGSIKDNSPLH
TRBV19	TRBJ1-5	ASSIATGGTGSQPQH